This T cell receptor beta chain was recorded in a study of blood T cell repertoires in COVID-19. Study at large: Acute and convalescent COVID-19 specimens originated in the United States, Italy and Spain. T cells, B-cell-depleted T cells, or PBMCs provided the cDNA or gDNA that served as material.

Original data processing: Reference gene primer amplification yielded estimated nucleated cell counts. The table came from immunoSEQ multiplex PCR; TCRdb's copy has only in-frame clones and leaves some out. From that table come the V and J calls and clone size; the DNA was used to work out D and trimming. The sample holds about 100,000 clones; about four fifths are singletons and the top ten take 2.5% to 3.5%. The V segment lost 0 bases and the J segment 7 bases; nucleotides outside the gene matches: 6. Germline CDR1 reads SGHNT; CDR2 reads YYREEE (reference sequence). The CDR3 consists of 15 residues.

The origin of this receptor is a woman aged 80 or over with active or convalescent COVID-19. The material sequenced was peripheral blood. The rearrangement uses TRBV5-4 and TRBJ2-1; TRBD1 agrees at 8 bases. CDR3 coding DNA: TGTGCCAGCAGCTTGGATCAGGGGGCGAGGAATGAGCAGTTCTTC. It encodes CASSLDQGARNEQFF.